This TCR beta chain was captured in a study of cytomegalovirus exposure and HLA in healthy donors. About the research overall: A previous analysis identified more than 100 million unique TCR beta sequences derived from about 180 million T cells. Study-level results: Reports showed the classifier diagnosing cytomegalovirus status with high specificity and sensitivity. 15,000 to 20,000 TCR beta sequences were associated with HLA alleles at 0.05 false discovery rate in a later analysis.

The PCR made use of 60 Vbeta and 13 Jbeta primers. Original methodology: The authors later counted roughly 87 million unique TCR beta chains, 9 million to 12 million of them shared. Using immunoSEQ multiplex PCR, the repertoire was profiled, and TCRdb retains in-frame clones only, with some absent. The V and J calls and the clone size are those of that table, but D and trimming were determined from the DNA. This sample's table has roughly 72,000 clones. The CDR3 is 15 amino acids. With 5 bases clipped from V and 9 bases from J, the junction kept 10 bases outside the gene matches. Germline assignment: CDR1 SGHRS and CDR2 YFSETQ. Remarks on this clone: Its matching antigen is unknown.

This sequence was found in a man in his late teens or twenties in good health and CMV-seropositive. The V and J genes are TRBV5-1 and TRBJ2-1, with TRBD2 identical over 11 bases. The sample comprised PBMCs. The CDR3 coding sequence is TGCGCCAGCAGGTTATATAGCGGGGGGGCCATTGAGCAGTTCTTC. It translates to CASRLYSGGAIEQFF.